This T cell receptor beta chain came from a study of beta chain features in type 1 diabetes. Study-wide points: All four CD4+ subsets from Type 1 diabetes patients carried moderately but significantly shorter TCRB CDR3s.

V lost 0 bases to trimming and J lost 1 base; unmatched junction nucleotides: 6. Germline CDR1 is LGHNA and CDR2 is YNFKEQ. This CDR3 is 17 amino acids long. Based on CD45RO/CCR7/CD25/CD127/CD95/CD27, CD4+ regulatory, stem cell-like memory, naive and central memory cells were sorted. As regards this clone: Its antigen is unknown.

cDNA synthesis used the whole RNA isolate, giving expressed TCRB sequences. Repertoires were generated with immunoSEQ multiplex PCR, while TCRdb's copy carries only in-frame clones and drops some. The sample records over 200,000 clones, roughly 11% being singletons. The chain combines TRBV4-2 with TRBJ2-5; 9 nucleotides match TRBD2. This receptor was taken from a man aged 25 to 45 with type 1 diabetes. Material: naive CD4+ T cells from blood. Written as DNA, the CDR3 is TGTGCCAGCAGCCAAGAGTTTAGCGGGGGATCCCAAGAGACCCAGTACTTC. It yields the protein CASSQEFSGGSQETQYF.